This T cell receptor (beta chain) was retrieved from a study of blood T cell repertoires in COVID-19. As for the study in general: Specimens from acute and convalescent COVID-19 originated in the United States, Italy and Spain.

Per germline, CDR1 SGHTA and CDR2 FQGTGA. V shed 5 bases and J shed 10 bases, with 21 bases lying between them. This CDR3 has 14 amino acids. Seattle patients were enrolled while actively infected and followed longitudinally. As processed by the authors: Estimated nucleated cell counts came from reference gene primer amplification. The data were produced by immunoSEQ multiplex PCR, yet TCRdb's version contains in-frame clones alone and is incomplete. V, J and clone size were drawn from that table, and D and trimming were deduced from the DNA. The profile shows tens of thousands of clones, more than 75% of them singletons.

The TCR was taken from a man aged 55 to 69 with COVID-19, enrolled during active disease. The chain uses TRBV7-3 and TRBJ2-7, with TRBD1 as a possible D gene (7 bases). The sequenced sample consisted of peripheral blood. CDR3 loop: CASSPSPPGGKQYF. The DNA of the CDR3 is TGTGCCAGCAGCCCATCACCCCCAGGGGGGAAACAGTACTTC.